The present T cell receptor (beta chain) was sequenced within a study of blood T cell dynamics during melanoma immunotherapy. Study-wide findings and caveats: The study could not tell melanoma-specific clones from general immune activation. Unlike progressors, later disease-control patients had W3 repertoires gaining clonality or diversity.

The germline V gene has CDR1 SGHAT and CDR2 FQNNGV. CDR3 length equals 16 residues. Trimming left V 0 bases short and J 4 bases short, with 15 bases between. Using immunoSEQ multiplex PCR, the repertoire was profiled, and TCRdb retains in-frame clones only, with some absent. The data show more than 10,000 clones, 84% seen once. Of note for this clone: What it binds is unknown.

The time point denotes: pre-treatment baseline. Source: blood, taken from a patient treated with checkpoint blockade. The sequence was collected from a human donor with melanoma. The V and J genes are TRBV11-2 and TRBJ2-5; D possibly corresponds to TRBD2 (6 bases). This chain's CDR3 is CASSLDRGTGAETQYF. The CDR3 DNA is TGTGCCAGCAGCTTAGATCGGGGGACTGGGGCAGAGACCCAGTACTTC. Based on the CDR3 plus reference TRBV11-2 and TRBJ2-5, the full variable domain is EAGVAQSPRYKIIEKRQSVAFWCNPISGHATLYWYQQILGQGPKLLIQFQNNGVVDDSQLPKDRFSAERLKGVDSTLKIQPAKLEDSAVYLCASSLDRGTGAETQYFGPGTRLLVL.